One sample yielded the 2 T cell receptor beta chains listed below, sequenced in a study of cytomegalovirus exposure and HLA in healthy donors (dated by TCRdb to the late 2010s). Library preparation employed the immunoSEQ multiplex PCR assay. The multiplex PCR relied on a mix of 60 forward primers for TCR Vbeta segments and 13 reverse primers for TCR Jbeta segments. TCRdb provides this immuneACCESS table in a form limited to in-frame rearrangements. Some clones are lacking; in checked studies, under half of them reflect an unresolved V gene, and why the rest are absent is not known. In all, the sample holds about 110,000 clones, and around 75% of those were seen once. The ten most abundant clones make up 1.3% of the sample. The sequenced sample was PBMCs. The receptors here all came from a man aged 35 to 55 in good health and CMV-seronegative.

The chain carries TRBV29-1 and TRBJ2-7; the D gene is possibly TRBD2 (5 bases). This CDR3 region has 12 residues. Germline loops: CDR1 SQVTM, CDR2 ANQGSEA. V was shortened by 4 bases and J by 6 bases, with 13 bases between the two germline ends. The CDR3 reads CSVGIARGEQYF. The CDR3 DNA follows: TGCAGCGTTGGGATAGCCCGGGGCGAGCAGTACTTC.

CDR3 in amino acids: CASSQEKRPSTDTQYF. In nucleotides, the CDR3 is TGCGCCAGCAGCCAAGAGAAGCGGCCGAGCACAGATACGCAGTATTTT. The rearrangement links TRBV4-1 to TRBJ2-3; possibly TRBD2 for D (5 bases). V lost 0 bases, J lost 0 bases, and 10 bases lay in between. The CDR3 is 16 residues long. Germline V CDR1 and CDR2: MGHRA, YSYEKL.